The 10 T cell receptor beta chains in this list originate from one sample, sequenced in a study of T cell responses to AZD1222 COVID-19 vaccine. Some clones are missing from TCRdb's copy, which holds only in-frame ones; the method was immunoSEQ multiplex PCR. The sample lists 86,000 or so clones, 85% to 90% seen once, with 6.9% in the top ten. The sample consisted of peripheral blood, taken 28 days after the second AZD1222 dose. The receptors were gathered from an adult who received the AZD1222 COVID-19 vaccine.

This clone was recorded only once. The chain uses TRBV20-1 and TRBJ1-5, with 8 bases matching TRBD1. Trimming removed 3 bases from V and 7 bases from J; junction bases left unmatched: 8. CDR1 and CDR2 from the germline V gene are DFQATT and SNEGSKA (reference sequence). The CDR3 is 14 amino acids. CDR3 coding DNA: TGCAGTGCTAGTCTTGGACAGGGTCGGCAGCCCCAGCATTTT. Translated, it gives CSASLGQGRQPQHF.

This clone was detected a few times. This chain links TRBV6-5 with TRBJ2-1; 11 nucleotides line up with TRBD2. CDR1 is MNHEY, CDR2 SVGAGI, per germline. The CDR3 is 12 amino acids. V trimming: 10 bases; J trimming: 8 bases; junction bases outside the gene matches: 4. CDR3 coding DNA: TGTGCCACAGGGACTAGCGGAGATGAGCAGTTCTTC. Its protein product is CATGTSGDEQFF.

This sequence joins TRBV7-2 and TRBJ2-1; tentatively, D is TRBD2 (6 bases). Trimming took 4 bases from V and 2 from J, leaving 12 bases between them. The germline V gene has CDR1 SGHTA and CDR2 FQGNSA. The CDR3 loop spans 15 amino acids. The CDR3 sequence is CASSWLSGAYNEQFF. CDR3 sequence (DNA): TGTGCCAGCAGCTGGCTTAGCGGAGCCTACAATGAGCAGTTCTTC.

The rearrangement joins TRBV6-5 to TRBJ2-1, with a possible D match to TRBD1 (5 bases). CDR1 MNHEY and CDR2 SVGAGI come from the germline V gene. The V and J ends lost 6 bases and 4 bases respectively, with 10 bases between them. The length of the CDR3 is 13 residues. CDR3 residues: CASRKRGYNEQFF. For the CDR3, the DNA is TGTGCCAGCAGGAAAAGGGGTTACAATGAGCAGTTCTTC.

V usage is TRBV27 and J usage is TRBJ2-5, with 12 nucleotides matching TRBD2. After removal of 6 bases from V and 5 bases from J, the junction contained 10 bases not matched to a gene. The germline CDR1 and CDR2 sequences are MNHEY and SMNVEV (reference sequence). The CDR3 contains 16 residues. CDR3 in DNA: TGTGCCAGCAGAAGCCCTAGCGGGAGGGCCCGGGAGACCCAGTACTTC. Translating it yields CASRSPSGRARETQYF.

In its sample, this clone was seen once. CDR3 DNA sequence: TGCGCCAGCAGCGGTACGGACAGGGCTGATGAAGCTTTCTTT. Translation gives CASSGTDRADEAFF. V gene TRBV5-1 combines with J gene TRBJ1-1, with 8 bases identical to TRBD1. CDR3 length: 14 residues. V lost 4 bases, J lost 7 bases, and 9 bases stayed unmatched. Germline CDR1 SGHRS, CDR2 YFSETQ.

The chain couples TRBV6-2 or TRBV6-3 to TRBJ1-1; D call uncertain. Germline V gene data show CDR1 as MNHEY and CDR2 as SVGEGT. The length of the CDR3 is 13 residues. Trimming took 0 bases from V and 8 from J, leaving 10 bases between them. The CDR3 protein is CASSYSQAMEAFF. The CDR3 bases are TGTGCCAGCAGTTACTCGCAGGCCATGGAAGCTTTCTTT.

The V gene is TRBV5-1, the J gene TRBJ2-1; D ambiguous. Germline CDR1 SGHRS, CDR2 YFSETQ. This CDR3 contains 15 residues. Trimming pared 1 base from V and 0 bases from J, leaving 8 bases between. CDR3 sequence: CASSLRRSSYNEQFF. CDR3 DNA sequence: TGCGCCAGCAGCTTGAGAAGAAGCTCCTACAATGAGCAGTTCTTC.

The CDR3 protein is CASSETGRYGTEAFF. The DNA of the CDR3 is TGTGCCAGTAGTGAGACGGGACGATATGGCACTGAAGCTTTCTTT. This rearrangement joins TRBV19 to TRBJ1-1, with a tentative D call TRBD1 (5 bases). Germline V gives CDR1 LNHDA, CDR2 SQIVND (reference sequence). The V gene lost 5 bases and the J gene lost 4 bases, with 17 bases spanning the gap. The CDR3 sequence is 15 residues long.

This clone was seen only once. V usage is TRBV10-2 and J usage is TRBJ2-1; D gene ambiguous. This CDR3 is built from 12 residues. V was shortened by 5 bases and J by 4 bases, with 6 bases between the two germline ends. The germline gives CDR1 WSHSY, CDR2 SAAADI. The CDR3 is CASSTPYNEQFF. CDR3 nucleotide sequence: TGCGCCAGCAGTACTCCGTACAATGAGCAGTTCTTC.